This T cell receptor beta chain was found in a study of T cells in Graves' hyperthyroidism and ophthalmopathy. Study-level results: The majority of expanded thyroid clonotypes above 0.001 also appeared in blood. The authors' 13 V-J model separated ophthalmopathy from stable hyperthyroidism.

As concerns this clonotype: Its antigen is unknown.

The CDR3 extends over 13 amino acids. Per the germline V gene, CDR1 is SNHLY and CDR2 is FYNNEI. Trimming stripped 4 bases from V and 5 bases from J, with 11 bases between. Uncontrolled infection, other autoimmune disease, pregnancy or lactation excluded patients. Authors of the study amplified TCR beta CDR3 regions from RNA transcripts. The primer set for the first-round RT-PCR of the TCR CDR3 was HTBI. TCRdb independently ran MiXCR on the multiplex PCR reads; one entry per CDR3 protein. The table records about 290,000 distinct CDR3 sequences, about a sixth of them present only once. The receptor was isolated from an older woman with Graves' ophthalmopathy. This rearrangement joins TRBV2 to TRBJ1-2; D unclear. What was sequenced was blood. The CDR3 sequence: CASSVGPRYGYTF. In DNA, the CDR3 is TGTGCCAGCAGTGTCGGTCCGAGATATGGCTACACCTTC.